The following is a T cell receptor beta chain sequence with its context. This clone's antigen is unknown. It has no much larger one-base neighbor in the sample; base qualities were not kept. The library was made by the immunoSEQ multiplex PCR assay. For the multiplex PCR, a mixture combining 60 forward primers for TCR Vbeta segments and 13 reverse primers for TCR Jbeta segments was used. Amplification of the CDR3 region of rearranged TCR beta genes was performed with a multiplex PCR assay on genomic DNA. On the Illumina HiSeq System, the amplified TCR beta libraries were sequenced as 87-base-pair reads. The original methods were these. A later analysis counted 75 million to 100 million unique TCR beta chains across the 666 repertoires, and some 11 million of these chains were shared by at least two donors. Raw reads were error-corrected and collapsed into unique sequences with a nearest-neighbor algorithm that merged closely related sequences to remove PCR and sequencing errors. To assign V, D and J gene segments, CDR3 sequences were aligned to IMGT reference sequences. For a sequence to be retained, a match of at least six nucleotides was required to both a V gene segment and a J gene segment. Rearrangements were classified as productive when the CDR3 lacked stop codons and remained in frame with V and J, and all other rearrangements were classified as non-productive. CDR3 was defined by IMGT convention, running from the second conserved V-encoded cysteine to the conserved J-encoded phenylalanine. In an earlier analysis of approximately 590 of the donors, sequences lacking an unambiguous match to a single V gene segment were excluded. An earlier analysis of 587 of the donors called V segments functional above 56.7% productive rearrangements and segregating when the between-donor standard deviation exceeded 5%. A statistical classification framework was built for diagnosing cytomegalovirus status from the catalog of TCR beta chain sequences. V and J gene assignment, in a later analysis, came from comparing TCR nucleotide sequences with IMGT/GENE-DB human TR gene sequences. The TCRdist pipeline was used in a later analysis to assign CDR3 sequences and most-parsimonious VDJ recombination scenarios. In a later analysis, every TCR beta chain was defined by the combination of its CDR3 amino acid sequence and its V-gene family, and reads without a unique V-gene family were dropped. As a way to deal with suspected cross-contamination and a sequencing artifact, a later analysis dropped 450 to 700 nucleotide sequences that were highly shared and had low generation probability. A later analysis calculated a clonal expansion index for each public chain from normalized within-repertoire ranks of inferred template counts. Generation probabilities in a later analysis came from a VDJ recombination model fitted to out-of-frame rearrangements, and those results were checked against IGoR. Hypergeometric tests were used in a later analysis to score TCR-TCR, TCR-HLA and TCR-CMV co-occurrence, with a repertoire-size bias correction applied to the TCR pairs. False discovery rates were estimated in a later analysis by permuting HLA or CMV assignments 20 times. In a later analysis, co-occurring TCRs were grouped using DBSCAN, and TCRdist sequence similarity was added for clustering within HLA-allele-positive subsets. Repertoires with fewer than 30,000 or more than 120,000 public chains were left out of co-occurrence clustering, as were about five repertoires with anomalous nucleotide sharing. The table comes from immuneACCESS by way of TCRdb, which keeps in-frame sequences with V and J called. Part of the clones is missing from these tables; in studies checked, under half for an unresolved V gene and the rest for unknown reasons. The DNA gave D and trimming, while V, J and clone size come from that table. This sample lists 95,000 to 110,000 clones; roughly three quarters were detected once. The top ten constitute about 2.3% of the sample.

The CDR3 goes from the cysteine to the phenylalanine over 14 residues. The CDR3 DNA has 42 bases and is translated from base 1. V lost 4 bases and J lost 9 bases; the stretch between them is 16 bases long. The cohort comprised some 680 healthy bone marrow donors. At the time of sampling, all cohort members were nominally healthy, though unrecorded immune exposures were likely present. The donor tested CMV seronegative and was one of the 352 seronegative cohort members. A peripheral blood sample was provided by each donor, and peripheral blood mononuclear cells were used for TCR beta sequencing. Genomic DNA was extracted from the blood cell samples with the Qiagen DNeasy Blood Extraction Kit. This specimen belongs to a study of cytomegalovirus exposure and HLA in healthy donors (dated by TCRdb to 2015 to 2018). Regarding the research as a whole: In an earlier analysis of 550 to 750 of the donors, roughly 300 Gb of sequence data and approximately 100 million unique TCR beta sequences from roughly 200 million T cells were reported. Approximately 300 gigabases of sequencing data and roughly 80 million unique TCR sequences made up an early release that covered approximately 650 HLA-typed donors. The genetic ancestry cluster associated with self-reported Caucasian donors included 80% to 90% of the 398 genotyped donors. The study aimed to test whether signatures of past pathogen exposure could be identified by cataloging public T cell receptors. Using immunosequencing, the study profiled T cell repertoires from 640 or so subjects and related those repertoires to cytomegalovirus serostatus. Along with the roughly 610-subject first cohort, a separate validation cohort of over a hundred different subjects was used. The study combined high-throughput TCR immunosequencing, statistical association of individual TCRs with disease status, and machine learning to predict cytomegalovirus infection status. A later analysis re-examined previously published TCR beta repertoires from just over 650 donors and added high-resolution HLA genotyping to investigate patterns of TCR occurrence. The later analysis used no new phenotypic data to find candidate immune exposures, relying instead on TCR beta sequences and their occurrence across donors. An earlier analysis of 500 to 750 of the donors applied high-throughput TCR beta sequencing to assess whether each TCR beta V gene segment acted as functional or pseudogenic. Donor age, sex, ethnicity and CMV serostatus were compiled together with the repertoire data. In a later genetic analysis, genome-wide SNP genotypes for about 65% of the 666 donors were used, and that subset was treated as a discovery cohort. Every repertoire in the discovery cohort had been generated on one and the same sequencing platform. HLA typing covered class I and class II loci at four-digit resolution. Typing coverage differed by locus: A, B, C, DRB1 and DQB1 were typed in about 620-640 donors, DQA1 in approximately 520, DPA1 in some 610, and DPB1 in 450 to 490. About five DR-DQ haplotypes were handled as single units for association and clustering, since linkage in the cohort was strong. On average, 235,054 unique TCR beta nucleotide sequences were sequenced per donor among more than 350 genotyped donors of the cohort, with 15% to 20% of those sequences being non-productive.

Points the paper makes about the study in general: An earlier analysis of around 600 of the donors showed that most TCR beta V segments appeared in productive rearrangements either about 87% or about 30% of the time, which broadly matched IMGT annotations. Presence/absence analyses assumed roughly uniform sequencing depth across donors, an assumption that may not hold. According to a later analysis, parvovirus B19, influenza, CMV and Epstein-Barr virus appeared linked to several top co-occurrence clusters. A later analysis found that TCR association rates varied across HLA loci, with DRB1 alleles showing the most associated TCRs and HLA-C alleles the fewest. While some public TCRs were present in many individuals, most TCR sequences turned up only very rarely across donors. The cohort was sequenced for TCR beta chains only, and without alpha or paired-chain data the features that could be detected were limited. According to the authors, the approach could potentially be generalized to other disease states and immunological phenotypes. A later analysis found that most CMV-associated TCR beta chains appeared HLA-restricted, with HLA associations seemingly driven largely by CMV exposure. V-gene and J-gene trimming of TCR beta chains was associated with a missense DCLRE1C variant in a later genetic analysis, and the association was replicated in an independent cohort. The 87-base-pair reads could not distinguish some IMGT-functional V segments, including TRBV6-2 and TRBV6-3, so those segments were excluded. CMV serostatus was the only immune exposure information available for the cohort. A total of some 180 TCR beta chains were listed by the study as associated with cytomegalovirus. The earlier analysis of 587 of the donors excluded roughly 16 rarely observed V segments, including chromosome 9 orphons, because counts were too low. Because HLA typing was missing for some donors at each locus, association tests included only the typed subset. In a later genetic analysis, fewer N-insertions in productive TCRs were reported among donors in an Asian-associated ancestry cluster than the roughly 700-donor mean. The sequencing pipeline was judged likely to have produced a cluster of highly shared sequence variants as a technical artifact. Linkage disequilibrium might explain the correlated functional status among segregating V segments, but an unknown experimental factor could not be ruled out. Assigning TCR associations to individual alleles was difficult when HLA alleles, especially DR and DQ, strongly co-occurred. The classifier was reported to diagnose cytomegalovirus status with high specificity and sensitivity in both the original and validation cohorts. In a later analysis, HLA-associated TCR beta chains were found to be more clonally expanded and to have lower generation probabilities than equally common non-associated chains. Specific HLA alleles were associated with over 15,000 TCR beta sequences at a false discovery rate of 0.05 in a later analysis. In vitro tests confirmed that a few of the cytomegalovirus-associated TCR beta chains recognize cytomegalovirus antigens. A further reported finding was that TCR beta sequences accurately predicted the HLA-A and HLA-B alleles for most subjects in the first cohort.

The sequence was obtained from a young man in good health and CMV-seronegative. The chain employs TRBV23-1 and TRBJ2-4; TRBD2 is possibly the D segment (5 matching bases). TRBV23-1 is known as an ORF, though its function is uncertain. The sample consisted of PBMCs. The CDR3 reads CASSPRRKEGIQYF. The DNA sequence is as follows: TGCGCCAGCAGTCCCCGAAGGAAAGAGGGCATTCAGTACTTC.